These 21 T cell receptor beta chains were sequenced from one sample in a study of metastatic and nonmetastatic thyroid tumors. TCRdb re-called the PCR reads through MiXCR. The table includes about 20,000 clones, about 14% detected once. Each patient went into thyroid surgery without having received any treatment. Sequencing was performed on tumor tissue. These receptors originate from a female donor with papillary thyroid cancer or a benign thyroid nodule (not recorded which). Some clones in this sample may be carry-over from other donors' samples.

This clone was recorded at least ten times. The rearrangement links TRBV27 to TRBJ1-2; D ambiguous. Germline values: CDR1 MNHEY, CDR2 SMNVEV (reference sequence). Trimming left V 5 bases short and J 4 bases short, with 8 bases between. The CDR3 totals 12 residues. The CDR3 DNA reads as TGTGCCAGCAGTCGGACTGGCTATGGCTACACCTTC. Its protein is CASSRTGYGYTF.

The sample holds many counts of this clone. The chain has TRBV6-5 and TRBJ1-1, with unresolved D. The germline V gene encodes CDR1 MNHEY and CDR2 SVGAGI. CDR3 size: 15 residues. Trimming took off 2 bases at V and 5 bases at J, with 15 bases between the two ends. CDR3 loop: CASSYPPGRRTEAFF. The CDR3 DNA sequence: TGTGCCAGCAGTTACCCCCCCGGACGGAGGACTGAAGCTTTCTTT.

This clone was counted many times. V gene TRBV12-5 combines with J gene TRBJ2-5, with TRBD1 as a possible D gene (6 bases). V dropped 6 bases and J dropped 5 bases, with 16 bases sitting between them. The CDR3 runs 14 residues. Germline lookup yields CDR1 LGHNT and CDR2 FRNRAP. The CDR3 DNA reads as TGTGCTAGTGGCTCCGGGACACTGATGGAGACCCAGTACTTC. It codes for CASGSGTLMETQYF.

This clone was seen at least ten times. The chain has TRBV20-1 and TRBJ1-5, with no clear D. Germline V CDR1 and CDR2: DFQATT, SNEGSKA (reference sequence). This CDR3 spans 13 amino acids. Trimming cost V 0 bases and J 0 bases, with 3 bases left between them. The CDR3 loop reads CSARDLSNQPQHF. In DNA, the CDR3 is TGCAGTGCTAGAGATCTTAGCAATCAGCCCCAGCATTTT.

Relative to its sample, this clone is medium-sized. This chain links TRBV6-1 with TRBJ1-3, with TRBD1 as a possible D gene (5 bases). This CDR3 has 15 amino acids. In germline, CDR1 is MNHNS, CDR2 SASEGT. V lost 6 bases and J lost 3, with 15 bases in between. CDR3 amino acids: CASRPRGQYGNTIYF. The CDR3 DNA reads TGTGCCAGCAGACCACGGGGCCAATATGGAAACACCATATATTTT.

This clone occurred many times. This rearrangement joins TRBV10-3 to TRBJ2-1; 8 bases align to TRBD1. V trimming: 6 bases; J trimming: 0 bases; junction bases outside the gene matches: 7. The CDR3 loop spans 16 amino acids. Germline values: CDR1 ENHRY, CDR2 SYGVKD. CDR3 region: CAIRPGQASSYNEQFF. The DNA of the CDR3 is TGTGCCATCAGGCCGGGACAGGCTAGCTCCTACAATGAGCAGTTCTTC.

The chain uses TRBV7-2 and TRBJ2-7; 12 nucleotides agree with TRBD2. V dropped 1 base and J dropped 5; count of bases not matched to a gene: 3. CDR1 SGHTA and CDR2 FQGNSA come from the germline V gene. CDR3 length: 15 amino acids. Here the CDR3 DNA reads TGTGCCAGCAGCTTAGGACTAGCGGGAGCGAACGAGCAGTACTTC. Encoded protein: CASSLGLAGANEQYF.

The table lists this clone with many counts. The rearrangement joins TRBV5-4 to TRBJ2-6; 9 positions agree with TRBD1. Germline V gives CDR1 SGHNT, CDR2 YYREEE (reference sequence). This CDR3 is 18 amino acids long. Losses at the gene ends were 0 bases for V and 1 base for J; bases not matched to a gene: 5. CDR3 DNA: TGTGCCAGCAGCTTGGACGGGACAGGGAATTCTGGGGCCAACGTCCTGACTTTC. This gives the protein CASSLDGTGNSGANVLTF. Variable domain in full (rest from reference TRBV5-4 and TRBJ2-6): ETGVTQSPTHLIKTRGQQVTLRCSSQSGHNTVSWYQQALGQGPQFIFQYYREEENGRGNFPPRFSGLQFPNYSSELNVNALELDDSALYLCASSLDGTGNSGANVLTFGAGSRLTVL.

This clone has ten or more counts. The DNA for the CDR3 is TGTGCCAGCAGCCAAGGACCAGTCTCCTACAATGAGCAGTTCTTC. Translated, it gives CASSQGPVSYNEQFF. The chain has TRBV3-1 and TRBJ2-1; D is uncertain. V was pared by 1 base and J by 0 bases, with 7 bases between. Germline V gives CDR1 LGHDT, CDR2 YNNKEL (reference sequence). The CDR3 runs to 15 residues.

There are many counts of this clone. This chain joins TRBV20-1 and TRBJ2-3; D is possibly TRBD1 (6 bases). CDR1 is DFQATT, CDR2 SNEGSKA, per germline (reference sequence). The CDR3 runs 15 residues. V was clipped by 4 bases and J by 1 base, with 15 bases between them. In DNA, the CDR3 is TGCAGTGCTATCTTGGCAGGGGACGGCACAGATACGCAGTATTTT. Its protein product is CSAILAGDGTDTQYF.

This clone was counted many times. The CDR3 spells CATSRGGYTEAFF. The CDR3 coding sequence is TGTGCCACCAGCCGAGGGGGGTACACTGAAGCTTTCTTT. The V gene is TRBV24-1, the J gene TRBJ1-1; D is possibly TRBD1 (6 bases). V shed 7 bases and J shed 3 bases, with 11 bases lying between them. The CDR3 extends over 13 amino acids. The V gene's germline CDR1 is KGHDR and CDR2 SFDVKD.

This clone has ten or more counts. The chain employs TRBV20-1 and TRBJ1-6; no clear D. The V end was cut by 3 bases, the J end by 5 bases, with 11 bases between. The CDR3 consists of 14 residues. Germline V gives CDR1 DFQATT, CDR2 SNEGSKA (reference sequence). The DNA for the CDR3 is TGCAGTGCTAGGGGAGACACTAATAATTCACCCCTCCACTTT. It encodes CSARGDTNNSPLHF.

This clone was picked up many times. The rearrangement links TRBV30 to TRBJ2-2; D may be TRBD2 (6 bases). This CDR3 region has 15 residues. The V gene lost 8 bases and the J gene lost 6 bases, with 22 bases spanning the gap. Germline loops: CDR1 GTSNPN, CDR2 SVGIG (reference sequence). The CDR3 region is CARQSSSVNAGELFF. In DNA form, the CDR3 reads TGTGCCCGACAATCGTCTAGCGTTAACGCCGGGGAGCTGTTTTTT.

The V gene is TRBV24-1, the J gene TRBJ1-2; 8 nucleotides match TRBD1. This CDR3 has 15 amino acids. V shed 6 bases and J 7 bases; nucleotides not matched to a gene: 12. The germline CDR1 and CDR2 sequences are KGHDR and SFDVKD. Written as DNA, the CDR3 is TGTGCCACCAGTTATGCTCCCACAGGGGGACGTGGCTACACCTTC. It encodes CATSYAPTGGRGYTF.

This clone was detected many times. The gene calls are TRBV20-1 and TRBJ2-2; TRBD1 agrees at 8 bases. With 0 bases clipped from V and 5 bases from J, the junction kept 8 bases outside the gene matches. Germline V gene sequence: CDR1 DFQATT, CDR2 SNEGSKA (reference sequence). CDR3 size: 16 residues. The CDR3, as DNA: TGCAGTGCTAGAGATGGCTCGGGACAGGCGACCGGGGAGCTGTTTTTT. This encodes CSARDGSGQATGELFF.

Many counts were recorded for this clone. The rearrangement joins TRBV20-1 to TRBJ2-7, with 9 nucleotides matching TRBD2. CDR1 is DFQATT, CDR2 SNEGSKA, per germline (reference sequence). This CDR3 has 14 amino acids. Trimming at V came to 2 bases and at J to 1 base, leaving 3 bases not matched to a gene. CDR3 coding DNA: TGCAGTGCTAGACGACTAGCGGATTCCTACGAGCAGTACTTC. Its protein is CSARRLADSYEQYF.

By share, this clone ranks as medium-sized (0.01 to 0.1%). The CDR3 loop is CAISESLRVGSSTDTQYF. CDR3 nucleotides: TGTGCCATCAGTGAGTCGCTAAGGGTAGGGTCTAGCACAGATACGCAGTATTTT. The chain has TRBV10-3 and TRBJ2-3; D is unresolved. Germline loops: CDR1 ENHRY, CDR2 SYGVKD. The V end was cut by 0 bases, the J end by 0 bases, with 16 bases between. The CDR3 runs to 18 residues.

Only one count was recorded for this clone. This chain uses TRBV13 with TRBJ1-1; 8 bases align to TRBD1. Trimming cost V 8 bases and J 3 bases; bases outside gene matches: 8. CDR1 is PRHDT, CDR2 FYEKMQ, per germline (reference sequence). The CDR3 extends over 14 amino acids. Written as DNA, the CDR3 is TGTGCCAGCTTAGGGTGGGACAGGTACACTGAAGCTTTCTTT. This sequence encodes CASLGWDRYTEAFF.

This clone is medium-sized. The chain links TRBV5-1 to TRBJ1-1; D remains ambiguous. This CDR3 contains 14 residues. The V end was cut by 0 bases, the J end by 2 bases, with 8 bases between. Germline CDR1 SGHRS, CDR2 YFSETQ. The CDR3 spells CASSLVPENTEAFF. DNA of the CDR3: TGCGCCAGCAGCTTGGTGCCAGAAAACACTGAAGCTTTCTTT.

The chain recombines TRBV6-4 with TRBJ2-2; the D call may be TRBD1 or TRBD2 (6 bases each). Looked up from germline, CDR1 is MRHNA and CDR2 is SNTAGT. V lost 6 bases, J lost 10 bases, and 18 bases lay in between. The CDR3 is 14 amino acids. The CDR3 sequence: CASRRTGDTLELFF. The CDR3 DNA follows: TGTGCCAGCAGAAGGACGGGGGACACTTTGGAGCTGTTTTTT.

The chain employs TRBV2 and TRBJ2-1, with unresolved D. Germline CDR1 reads SNHLY; CDR2 reads FYNNEI. This CDR3 spans 16 amino acids. V dropped 6 bases and J dropped 3 bases, with 18 bases sitting between them. DNA of the CDR3: TGTGCCAGCAGCGTTTACATTGTACTTCACTACAATGAGCAGTTCTTC. Translating gives CASSVYIVLHYNEQFF.